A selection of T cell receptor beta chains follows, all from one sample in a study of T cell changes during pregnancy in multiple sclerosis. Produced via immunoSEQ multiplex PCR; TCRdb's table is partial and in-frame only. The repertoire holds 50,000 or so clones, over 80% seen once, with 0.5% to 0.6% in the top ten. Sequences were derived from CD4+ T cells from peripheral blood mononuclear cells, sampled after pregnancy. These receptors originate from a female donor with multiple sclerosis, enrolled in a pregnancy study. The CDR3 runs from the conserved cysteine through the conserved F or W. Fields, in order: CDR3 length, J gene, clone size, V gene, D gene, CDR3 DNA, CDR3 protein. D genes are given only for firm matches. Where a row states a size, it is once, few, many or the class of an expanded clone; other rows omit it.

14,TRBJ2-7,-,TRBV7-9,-,TGTGCCAGCAGCTTAAACGGGAGTCAGTACGAGCAGTACTTC,CASSLNGSQYEQYF
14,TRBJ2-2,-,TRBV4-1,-,TGCGCCAGCAGTCCGGTCTTAAAGGGCGGGGAGCCGTTTTTT,CASSPVLKGGEPFF
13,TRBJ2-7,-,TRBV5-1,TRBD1,TGCGCCAGCAGCGACGGGACAGCCTACGAGCAGTACTTC,CASSDGTAYEQYF
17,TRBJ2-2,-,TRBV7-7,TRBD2,TGTGCTAGCAGCTTAGCGGTCGTCGGCGGGAGGTCCGGGGAGCTGTTTTTT,CASSLAVVGGRSGELFF
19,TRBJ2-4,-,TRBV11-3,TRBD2,TGTGCCAGCAGCTTAGATGGGGTTAGCGGGAGTTCAACCAAAAACATTCAGTACTTC,CASSLDGVSGSSTKNIQYF
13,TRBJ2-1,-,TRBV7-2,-,TGTGCCAGCAGCAAACGTCGGAGGGATGAGCAGTTCTTC,CASSKRRRDEQFF
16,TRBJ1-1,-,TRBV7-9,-,TGTGCCAGCAGCCCGATCGGAGGGACGGCCAAATCTGAAGCTTTCTTT,CASSPIGGTAKSEAFF
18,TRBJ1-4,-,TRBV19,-,TGTGCCAGTAGTCCCAACGTGGGCAGGGCCGCAACTAATGAAAAACTGTTTTTT,CASSPNVGRAATNEKLFF
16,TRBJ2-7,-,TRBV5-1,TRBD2,TGCGCCAGCAGCTCGAGAAAAGCGGGATCCCCCTACGAGCAGTACTTC,CASSSRKAGSPYEQYF
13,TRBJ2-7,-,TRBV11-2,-,TGTGCCAGCAGCTTGCTGTCCGCGGGCGAGCAGTACTTC,CASSLLSAGEQYF
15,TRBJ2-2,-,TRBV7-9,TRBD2,TGTGCCAGCAGCTCCCTAGCGGGGTTCACCGGGGAGCTGTTTTTT,CASSSLAGFTGELFF
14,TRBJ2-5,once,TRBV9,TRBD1,TGTGCCAGCAGCGAGAGGGGGCTCCAAGAGACCCAGTACTTC,CASSERGLQETQYF
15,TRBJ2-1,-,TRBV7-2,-,TGTGCCAGCAGTCCACTGTATTTGTCAGGCAATGAGCAGTTCTTC,CASSPLYLSGNEQFF
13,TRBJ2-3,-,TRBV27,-,TGTGCCAGCAGGTCTTTTATAGCAGATACGCAGTATTTT,CASRSFIADTQYF
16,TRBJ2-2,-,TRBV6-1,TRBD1,TGTGCCAGCAGTGTACTACAGGGGTCGAACACCGGGGAGCTGTTTTTT,CASSVLQGSNTGELFF
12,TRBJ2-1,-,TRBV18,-,TGTGCCAGCTCACCCTTCTACAATGAGCAGTTCTTC,CASSPFYNEQFF
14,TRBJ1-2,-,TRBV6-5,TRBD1,TGTGCCAGCAGGAGAGGACAGGGGGGAGATGGCTACACCTTC,CASRRGQGGDGYTF
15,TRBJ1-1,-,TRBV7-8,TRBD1,TGTGCCAGCAGCTTGGGGCGACAGGGTTGGACTGAAGCTTTCTTT,CASSLGRQGWTEAFF
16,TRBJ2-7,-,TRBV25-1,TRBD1,TGTGCCAGCAGTGAGGCCGGGACAGGGGTTTCCGGCGAGCAGTACTTC,CASSEAGTGVSGEQYF
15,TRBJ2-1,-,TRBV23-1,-,TGCGCCAGCAGTCAACCACAGGACTCCTACAATGAGCAGTTCTTC,CASSQPQDSYNEQFF
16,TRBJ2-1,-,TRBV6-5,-,TGTGCCAGCAGTTACTCGACTAGGGGGAGGGCCGGTGAGCAGTTCTTC,CASSYSTRGRAGEQFF
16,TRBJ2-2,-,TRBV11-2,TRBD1,TGTGCCAGCAGCTCCTTCCGGGACAGGGGGCGCGGGGAGCTGTTTTTT,CASSSFRDRGRGELFF
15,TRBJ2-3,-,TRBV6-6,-,TGTGCCAGCATTTATAGCGGTCTGACAACAGATACGCAGTATTTT,CASIYSGLTTDTQYF
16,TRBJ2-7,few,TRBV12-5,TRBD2,TGTGCTAGTGGTTTGATCCTTGCGGGAGGTAACTACGAGCAGTACTTC,CASGLILAGGNYEQYF
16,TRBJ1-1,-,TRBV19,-,TGTGCCAGTACCTTCACAAGTAGGGGTCTGAACACTGAAGCTTTCTTT,CASTFTSRGLNTEAFF
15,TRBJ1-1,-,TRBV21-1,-,TGTGCCAGCAGCTTCCGGACAGGGGGCCATACTGAAGCTTTCTTT,CASSFRTGGHTEAFF
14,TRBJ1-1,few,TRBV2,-,TGTGCCAGCAGAACAATCAGGGAGAACACTGAAGCTTTCTTT,CASRTIRENTEAFF
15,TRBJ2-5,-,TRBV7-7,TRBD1,TGTGCTAGCAGCTTATTGGGGACAGGGCAAGAGACCCAGTACTTC,CASSLLGTGQETQYF
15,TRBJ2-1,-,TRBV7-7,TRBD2,TGTGCTAGCAGCTTAGAAGCGGGAAAGGGCAATGAGCAGTTCTTC,CASSLEAGKGNEQFF
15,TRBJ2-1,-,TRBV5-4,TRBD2,TGTGCCAGCAGCCCCGGGGGACTAGAACGCAATGAGCAGTTCTTC,CASSPGGLERNEQFF
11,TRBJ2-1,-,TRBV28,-,TGTGCCAGCAGTAGGTCAGGTGAGCAGTTCTTC,CASSRSGEQFF
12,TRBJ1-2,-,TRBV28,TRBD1,TGTGCCAGCAGTCAGGGACAGTATGGCTACACCTTC,CASSQGQYGYTF
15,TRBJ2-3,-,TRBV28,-,TGTGCCAGCAGATTCGCACAGGGATCCCCAGATACGCAGTATTTT,CASRFAQGSPDTQYF
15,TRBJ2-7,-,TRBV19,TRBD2,TGTGCCAGTAGTATAAATAAAGGACTAGCGGGAGAGCAGTACTTC,CASSINKGLAGEQYF
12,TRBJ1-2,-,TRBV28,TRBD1,TGTGCCAGCAGTTCAGGGGGAGCAGGCTACACCTTC,CASSSGGAGYTF
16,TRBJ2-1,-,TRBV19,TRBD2,TGTGCCAGTAGTAACCCAGCGGGAGTATCTTACAATGAGCAGTTCTTC,CASSNPAGVSYNEQFF
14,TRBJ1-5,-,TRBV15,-,TGTGCCACCAGCAGAGATGGGCTTAGTCAGCCCCAGCATTTT,CATSRDGLSQPQHF
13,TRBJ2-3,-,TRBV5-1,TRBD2,TGCGCCAGCAGCACTAGCGGGATAGATACGCAGTATTTT,CASSTSGIDTQYF
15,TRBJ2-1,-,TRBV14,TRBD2,TGTGCCAGCAGCTTCGGCCCACTAGCGGGTTATGAGCAGTTCTTC,CASSFGPLAGYEQFF
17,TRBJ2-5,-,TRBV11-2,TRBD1,TGTGCCAGCAGCTGGGGACAGGGGATTTTTGAGGAAGAGACCCAGTACTTC,CASSWGQGIFEEETQYF
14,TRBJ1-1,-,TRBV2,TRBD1,TGTGCCAGCAGTGACAGGGGGCCAGGCACTGAAGCTTTCTTT,CASSDRGPGTEAFF
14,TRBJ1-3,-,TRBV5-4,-,TGTGCCAGCAGCTTCGGCTCAGGAGGAAACACCATATATTTT,CASSFGSGGNTIYF
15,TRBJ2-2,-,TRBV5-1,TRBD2,TGCGCCAGCAGCTGGGGGCTAGCGGGAGCCGGGGAGCTGTTTTTT,CASSWGLAGAGELFF
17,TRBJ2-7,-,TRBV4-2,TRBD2,TGTGCCAGCAGCCAAGTCCCTAGCGGGAGCGTGGTGTACGAGCAGTACTTC,CASSQVPSGSVVYEQYF
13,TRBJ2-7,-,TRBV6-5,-,TGTGCCAGCAGTACGGGGGTGGCCTACGAGCAGTACTTC,CASSTGVAYEQYF
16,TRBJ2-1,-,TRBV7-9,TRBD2,TGTGCCAGCAGCACCCCGATAGCGGGAGTATTCAATGAGCAGTTCTTC,CASSTPIAGVFNEQFF
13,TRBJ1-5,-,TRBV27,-,TGTGCCAGCAGCTCCCTTCGGGGGCAGCCCCAGCATTTT,CASSSLRGQPQHF
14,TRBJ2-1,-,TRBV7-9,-,TGTGCCAGCAAGGAGGAGCTCACATACAATGAGCAGTTCTTC,CASKEELTYNEQFF